These 8 T cell receptor beta chains originate from one sample sequenced in a study of T cell responses to AZD1222 COVID-19 vaccine. TCRdb's copy holds only in-frame clones and misses some; the assay was immunoSEQ multiplex PCR. The table includes around 160,000 clones, 82% detected once. This sample comprised peripheral blood, obtained on day 0 of MenACWY control vaccination. These receptors were taken from an adult in good health.

The chain joins TRBV7-9 to TRBJ1-2, with D perhaps matching TRBD1 (5 bases). Per germline, CDR1 SEHNR and CDR2 FQNEAQ (reference sequence). The V and J ends lost 3 bases and 0 bases respectively, with 11 bases between them. The CDR3 is 15 residues long. This chain's CDR3 is CASSFLRGANYGYTF. The CDR3 nucleotides read TGTGCCAGCAGCTTCCTAAGGGGAGCTAACTATGGCTACACCTTC.

This chain joins TRBV2 and TRBJ1-4; TRBD1 matches 7 bases. The CDR3 spans 14 residues. Looked up from germline, CDR1 is SNHLY and CDR2 is FYNNEI. V was clipped by 6 bases and J by 4 bases; unmatched bases: 5. As DNA, the CDR3 is TGTGCCAGCAGCCGGGACAGATATAATGAAAAACTGTTTTTT. Its protein is CASSRDRYNEKLFF. Looking up the rest from reference TRBV2 and TRBJ1-4 gives the full variable domain: EPEVTQTPSHQVTQMGQEVILRCVPISNHLYFYWYRQILGQKVEFLVSFYNNEISEKSEIFDDQFSVERPDGSNFTLKIRSTKLEDSAMYFCASSRDRYNEKLFFGSGTQLSVL.

The V call is TRBV6-5, the J call TRBJ2-1, with 8 bases lining up with TRBD1. V lost 4 bases, J lost 8 bases, and 4 bases stayed unmatched. The CDR3 runs to 13 residues. Germline CDR1 is MNHEY and CDR2 is SVGAGI. This CDR3 is CASSFGTGYEQFF. The CDR3 region has the DNA TGTGCCAGCAGTTTTGGGACAGGCTATGAGCAGTTCTTC.

This sequence joins TRBV2 and TRBJ2-1; D is undetermined. Germline assignment: CDR1 SNHLY and CDR2 FYNNEI. Between the trimmed V and J ends, which lost 5 bases and 10 bases, there was a span of 9 bases. This CDR3 is 11 amino acids long. This CDR3 is CASSSYLEQFF. CDR3 in DNA: TGTGCCAGCAGTAGTTACCTAGAGCAGTTCTTC.

V usage is TRBV5-4 and J usage is TRBJ2-7; 9 nucleotides align to TRBD1. The CDR3 spans 16 residues. Trimming took 4 bases from V and 6 from J; bases not matched to a gene: 14. CDR1 SGHNT and CDR2 YYREEE come from the germline V gene (reference sequence). This CDR3 reads CASSAFKGQGIGEQYF. As DNA, the CDR3 is TGTGCCAGCAGCGCGTTTAAGGGACAGGGAATAGGCGAGCAGTACTTC.

This chain uses TRBV6-6 with TRBJ1-5; 7 nucleotides agree with TRBD1. Germline loops: CDR1 MNHNY, CDR2 SVGAGI (reference sequence). V dropped 6 bases and J dropped 0; count of bases not matched to a gene: 5. The CDR3 runs to 15 residues. As DNA, the CDR3 is TGTGCCAGCAGCCGCGGACAGGATAGCAATCAGCCCCAGCATTTT. Protein sequence: CASSRGQDSNQPQHF.

A few counts support this clone. The V and J genes are TRBV3-1 (or the pseudogene TRBV3-2) and TRBJ1-4, with D possibly being TRBD1 (6 bases). Trimming stripped 1 base from V and 10 bases from J, with 13 bases between. This CDR3 is built from 14 residues. Germline CDR1 LGHDT, CDR2 YNNKEL (reference sequence). The CDR3 nucleotides are TGTGCCAGCAGCCAAGTGGGGGAAGGGGGAAAACTGTTTTTT. It specifies CASSQVGEGGKLFF.

The chain has TRBV6-6 and TRBJ2-1; 7 bases match TRBD2. The CDR3 contains 13 residues. With V trimmed by 2 bases and J by 5 bases, 0 bases remained unmatched. Germline CDR1 MNHNY, CDR2 SVGAGI (reference sequence). The CDR3: CASSYLADNEQFF. CDR3 bases: TGTGCCAGCAGTTACCTAGCGGACAATGAGCAGTTCTTC.